This TCR beta chain was found in a study of T cell repertoires in cytomegalovirus infection. At the level of the study: A matching HLA type, together with CMV infection, was signaled by public TCR beta signatures.

Study-level findings and limits: Ex vivo responses were dominated by HLA-C-restricted CMV-specific TCR beta clonotypes.

There are 15 residues in the CDR3. Trimming left V 2 bases short and J 8 bases short, with 17 bases between. From germline, CDR1 is SGHNT and CDR2 YENEEA. In this sample, this clonotype turned up many times. The antigen remains unidentified. TCRdb analysed the reads with MiXCR anew, one entry per CDR3 protein. The sample contains about 360,000 distinct CDR3 sequences, around 18% of which appear only once. The source material was PBMCs. The V and J genes are TRBV11-3 and TRBJ2-3, with D tentatively TRBD2 (7 bases). The clonotype originates from a human donor in good health (CMV status not recorded). Some clones in this sample may be carry-over from other donors' samples. The CDR3 spells CASSLTAGEGGTQYF. DNA for the CDR3: TGTGCCAGCAGCTTAACGGCGGGAGAGGGGGGTACGCAGTATTTT.